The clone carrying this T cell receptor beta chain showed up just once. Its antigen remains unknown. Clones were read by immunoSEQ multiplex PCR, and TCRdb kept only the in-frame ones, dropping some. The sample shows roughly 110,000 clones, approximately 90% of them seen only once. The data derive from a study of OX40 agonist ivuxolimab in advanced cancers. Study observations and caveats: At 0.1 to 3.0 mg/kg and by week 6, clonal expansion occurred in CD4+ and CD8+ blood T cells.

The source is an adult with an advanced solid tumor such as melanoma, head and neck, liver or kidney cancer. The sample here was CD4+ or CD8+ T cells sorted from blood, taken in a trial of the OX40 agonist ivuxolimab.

Here the CDR3 DNA reads TGTGCCAGCAGCGCCTTCGGACAGGGAAACGCAGATACGCAGTATTTT. It yields the protein CASSAFGQGNADTQYF. The chain couples TRBV7-3 to TRBJ2-3, with 8 bases lining up with TRBD1. The germline CDR1 and CDR2 sequences are SGHTA and FQGTGA. The CDR3 consists of 16 residues. J gave up 4 bases and V 5 bases, and 11 bases lay outside the gene matches.